Below, 32 T cell receptor beta chains from the same sample are listed, as sequenced in a study of control samples from healthy donors and cancer patients. The table came from immunoSEQ multiplex PCR; TCRdb's copy has only in-frame clones and leaves some out. Among about 110,000 clones, roughly 79% were seen once, and the ten largest hold about 5.9%. Sequenced sample: blood. The receptors shown here come from a man aged 18 to 30 in good health.

The chain is built from TRBV3-1 (or the pseudogene TRBV3-2) and TRBJ1-6; no firm D call. The CDR3 consists of 12 residues. The germline V gene encodes CDR1 LGHDT and CDR2 YNNKEL (reference sequence). Trimming removed 6 bases from V and 7 bases from J, with 7 bases in between. The CDR3 coding sequence is TGTGCCAGCAGTCCATTCAATTCACCCCTCCACTTT. Translation gives CASSPFNSPLHF.

This clone was picked up a small number of times. V usage is TRBV7-8 and J usage is TRBJ1-6; TRBD1 aligns across 7 bases. Per germline, CDR1 SGHVS and CDR2 FQNEAQ. The CDR3 runs 16 residues. V shed 2 bases and J 5 bases; nucleotides not matched to a gene: 6. The CDR3 DNA is TGTGCCAGCAGCTTAACGGGACAGCCTCATAATTCACCCCTCCACTTT. Translating gives CASSLTGQPHNSPLHF.

This clone is a singleton in its sample. The chain recombines TRBV27 with TRBJ2-5; 7 positions match TRBD2. Germline V gene lookup returns CDR1 MNHEY and CDR2 SMNVEV (reference sequence). The V segment lost 5 bases and the J segment 3 bases; nucleotides outside the gene matches: 18. This CDR3 spans 18 amino acids. CDR3 nucleotide sequence: TGTGCCAGCAGTCACTTTCCTGGGGCTAGCGGACCAAAAGAGACCCAGTACTTC. Translating it yields CASSHFPGASGPKETQYF.

The chain recombines TRBV4-1 with TRBJ2-3; 11 nucleotides line up with TRBD2. V shed 4 bases and J 2 bases; nucleotides not matched to a gene: 14. The CDR3 runs to 19 residues. CDR1 MGHRA and CDR2 YSYEKL come from the germline V gene. The CDR3, as DNA: TGCGCCAGCAGCCCCGGGTTAGCGGGGGGGCCGGTCTTCACAGATACGCAGTATTTT. It is translated as CASSPGLAGGPVFTDTQYF.

CDR3 region: CASSWGDREETQYF. The CDR3 bases are TGCGCCAGCAGCTGGGGGGACAGAGAAGAGACCCAGTACTTC. The chain links TRBV5-1 to TRBJ2-5, with D possibly being TRBD1 (7 bases). Germline-derived CDR1 and CDR2 are SGHRS and YFSETQ. V lost 3 bases, J lost 3 bases, and 12 bases lay in between. The CDR3 is made up of 14 amino acids.

This chain connects TRBV9 to TRBJ1-2; 7 bases fit TRBD1. Germline CDR1 and CDR2: SGDLS and YYNGEE. The CDR3 sequence is 15 residues long. The trim removed 3 bases at V and 4 bases at J, leaving 9 bases unmatched. Here the CDR3 DNA reads TGTGCCAGCAGCGCCCAACAGGGGCGCGGCTATGGCTACACCTTC. Translating it yields CASSAQQGRGYGYTF.

The chain has TRBV28 and TRBJ1-1; D remains unclear. Germline V CDR1 and CDR2: MDHEN, SYDVKM. There are 15 residues in the CDR3. V was shortened by 7 bases and J by 0 bases, with 15 bases between the two germline ends. CDR3 nucleotide sequence: TGTGCCAGCACCGTTCTGCCTTCGATGAACACTGAAGCTTTCTTT. Residues: CASTVLPSMNTEAFF.

The chain joins TRBV6-5 to TRBJ2-1; D not certain. This CDR3 has 15 amino acids. Deletions cut 5 bases from V and 2 bases from J, with 13 bases between. Germline values: CDR1 MNHEY, CDR2 SVGAGI. The chain's CDR3 is CASSPTRKTYNEQFF. The CDR3 coding sequence is TGTGCCAGCAGTCCAACTCGGAAAACCTACAATGAGCAGTTCTTC.

The chain recombines TRBV24-1 with TRBJ2-7; 7 bases are a match to TRBD1. Germline values: CDR1 KGHDR, CDR2 SFDVKD. The ends lost 2 bases at V and 5 bases at J; junction bases unmatched: 5. The length of the CDR3 is 14 residues. As DNA, the CDR3 is TGTGCCACCAGTGATTGGGGGACAGATGACGAGCAGTACTTC. It codes for CATSDWGTDDEQYF.

The chain has TRBV14 and TRBJ2-7, with TRBD2 matching over 13 bases. The germline CDR1 and CDR2 sequences are SGHDN and FVKESK. CDR3 length: 16 amino acids. The CDR3 reads CASSQKTSGGPGEQYV. The CDR3 DNA sequence: TGTGCCAGTAGCCAAAAGACTAGCGGGGGGCCGGGCGAGCAGTACGTC.

This clone was seen a few times. This sequence joins TRBV28 and TRBJ1-6, with D perhaps matching TRBD1 (6 bases). V lost 5 bases, J lost 0 bases, and 11 bases lay in between. CDR3 size: 16 residues. Germline V lookup: CDR1 MDHEN, CDR2 SYDVKM. The CDR3 DNA is TGTGCCAGCAGTCCGCAAGGGGGCTCCTATAATTCACCCCTCCACTTT. Residues: CASSPQGGSYNSPLHF.

This rearrangement joins TRBV4-2 to TRBJ1-2; 8 positions match TRBD1. Trimming cost V 1 base and J 7 bases; bases outside gene matches: 17. This CDR3 spans 18 amino acids. Germline assignment: CDR1 LGHNA and CDR2 YNFKEQ. The CDR3 DNA is TGTGCCAGCAGCCAAGGTCAGGGGGCCCAGGGCCGTGAGTGTGGCTACACCTTC. This translates into CASSQGQGAQGRECGYTF.

J is TRBJ2-1 and V is TRBV27; D is ambiguous. The CDR3 runs 15 residues. CDR1 and CDR2 (germline): MNHEY, SMNVEV (reference sequence). Trimming took off 3 bases at V and 0 bases at J, with 9 bases between the two ends. The CDR3 DNA sequence: TGTGCCAGCAGTTTCGGTACCTCCTCCTACAATGAGCAGTTCTTC. Translating it yields CASSFGTSSYNEQFF.

In this sample, this clone turned up a few times. V and J are TRBV5-6 and TRBJ1-1; D is unresolved. Trimming left V 1 base short and J 8 bases short, with 15 bases between. The V gene's germline CDR1 is SGHDT and CDR2 YYEEEE. The CDR3 runs 14 residues. The CDR3 protein is CASSLLGEGMEAFF. In DNA form, the CDR3 reads TGTGCCAGCAGCTTGTTAGGTGAGGGTATGGAAGCTTTCTTT.

The V call is TRBV30, the J call TRBJ2-7, with 7 bases that match TRBD2. The CDR3 sequence is 17 residues long. With 1 base clipped from V and 2 bases from J, the junction kept 14 bases outside the gene matches. CDR1 GTSNPN and CDR2 SVGIG come from the germline V gene (reference sequence). This CDR3 reads CAWSGPPGRGNPYEQYF. In nucleotides, the CDR3 is TGTGCCTGGAGTGGACCCCCTGGGAGGGGCAACCCCTACGAGCAGTACTTC. The whole variable domain, filled in from reference TRBV30 and TRBJ2-7, reads SQTIHQWPATLVQPVGSPLSLECTVEGTSNPNLYWYRQAAGRGLQLLFYSVGIGQISSEVPQNLSASRPQDRQFILSSKKLLLSDSGFYLCAWSGPPGRGNPYEQYFGPGTRLTVT.

The rearrangement uses TRBV20-1 and TRBJ1-2; D may be TRBD1 (6 bases). CDR1 DFQATT and CDR2 SNEGSKA come from the germline V gene (reference sequence). V shed 6 bases and J shed 4 bases, with 6 bases lying between them. This CDR3 spans 10 amino acids. The CDR3 loop reads CSAQGYGYTF. Written as DNA, the CDR3 is TGCAGTGCACAGGGCTATGGCTACACCTTC.

The chain has TRBV27 and TRBJ1-2; D not resolved. V lost 5 bases and J lost 4, with 14 bases in between. Germline assignment: CDR1 MNHEY and CDR2 SMNVEV (reference sequence). This CDR3 contains 14 residues. The CDR3 region has the DNA TGTGCCAGCAGTATCGGACGGAACGTCTATGGCTACACCTTC. Translated, it gives CASSIGRNVYGYTF.

This sequence joins TRBV9 and TRBJ1-2; D unclear. The CDR3 runs to 13 residues. V lost 2 bases and J 4 bases, leaving 9 bases between the germline ends. From germline, CDR1 is SGDLS and CDR2 YYNGEE. CDR3 sequence (DNA): TGTGCCAGCAGCGTTGGGGTTTCCTATGGCTACACCTTC. Its protein is CASSVGVSYGYTF.

V usage is TRBV5-5 and J usage is TRBJ2-7; a possible D gene is TRBD1 (5 bases). Germline CDR1 is SGHKS and CDR2 is YYEKEE (reference sequence). The CDR3 has 12 amino acids. Trimming shortened V by 2 bases and J by 4 bases, and 7 bases separated the two germline ends. The CDR3 reads CASSLGVYEQYV. CDR3 bases: TGTGCCAGCAGCTTAGGGGTATACGAGCAGTACGTC.

This sequence joins TRBV6-5 and TRBJ2-5, with 9 positions matching TRBD1. The CDR3 loop spans 15 amino acids. Per the germline V gene, CDR1 is MNHEY and CDR2 is SVGAGI. With V trimmed by 8 bases and J by 4 bases, 11 bases remained unmatched. DNA of the CDR3: TGTGCCAGCCAAACCGGGACAGGGTTGGCAGAGACCCAGTACTTC. It yields the protein CASQTGTGLAETQYF.

This rearrangement joins TRBV28 to TRBJ1-6; 8 bases map to TRBD1. Germline CDR1 is MDHEN and CDR2 is SYDVKM. The CDR3 length is 15 residues. Germline trimming cut 3 bases from V and 13 bases from J; bases unmatched to any gene: 11. As DNA, the CDR3 is TGTGCCAGCAGTTTCGAAGGACAGGGCGGTTGGCCCCTCCACTTT. Its protein is CASSFEGQGGWPLHF.

The chain uses TRBV28 and TRBJ2-3, with 7 bases aligning to TRBD2. The CDR3 has 15 amino acids. V dropped 3 bases and J dropped 4; count of bases not matched to a gene: 7. The germline V gene has CDR1 MDHEN and CDR2 SYDVKM. The CDR3 region is CASSFLGEGSDTQYF. CDR3 in DNA: TGTGCCAGCAGTTTCCTTGGGGAGGGATCAGATACGCAGTATTTT.

The chain couples TRBV5-1 to TRBJ2-4; possible D gene TRBD2, 6 bases. The germline gives CDR1 SGHRS, CDR2 YFSETQ. V lost 0 bases and J 7 bases, leaving 14 bases between the germline ends. This CDR3 spans 15 amino acids. CDR3 DNA sequence: TGCGCCAGCAGCTTGGCCGTGGAGGGAGTGAACATTCAGTACTTC. It yields the protein CASSLAVEGVNIQYF. The full variable domain, its missing parts supplied by reference TRBV5-1 and TRBJ2-4, is KAGVTQTPRYLIKTRGQQVTLSCSPISGHRSVSWYQQTPGQGLQFLFEYFSETQRNKGNFPGRFSGRQFSNSRSEMNVSTLELGDSALYLCASSLAVEGVNIQYFGAGTRLSVL.

The CDR3 loop is CASSYKAGPAYEQYF. Here the CDR3 DNA reads TGTGCCAGCAGTTACAAAGCGGGGCCCGCCTACGAGCAGTACTTC. The chain joins TRBV6-5 to TRBJ2-7; 7 positions match TRBD2. Per germline, CDR1 MNHEY and CDR2 SVGAGI. This CDR3 has 15 residues. Trimming cost V 2 bases and J 2 bases; bases outside gene matches: 6.

The J gene is TRBJ1-2, the V gene TRBV4-1; weak D call: TRBD1 (6 bases). V was cut by 3 bases and J by 4 bases, with 21 bases left in between. The CDR3 length is 17 residues. Germline lookup yields CDR1 MGHRA and CDR2 YSYEKL. CDR3 in amino acids: CASSQIHGTSIPYGYTF. CDR3 DNA: TGCGCCAGCAGCCAGATACACGGGACAAGCATACCCTATGGCTACACCTTC.

This clone occurred a few times. This rearrangement joins TRBV5-4 to TRBJ2-7; possibly TRBD2 for D (6 bases). CDR3 length equals 13 residues. Trimming stripped 7 bases from V and 4 bases from J, with 15 bases between. Per the germline V gene, CDR1 is SGHNT and CDR2 is YYREEE (reference sequence). Here the CDR3 DNA reads TGTGCCAGCGCGCTGGACGGGAGTTACGAGCAGTACGTC. The encoded protein is CASALDGSYEQYV.

The rearrangement joins TRBV9 to TRBJ2-1, with D perhaps assigned TRBD1 or TRBD2 (6 bases each). Germline loops: CDR1 SGDLS, CDR2 YYNGEE. Trimming took 3 bases from V and 7 from J, leaving 8 bases between them. The CDR3 extends over 12 amino acids. The CDR3 nucleotides read TGTGCCAGCAGCGGGGGGGCTAATGAGCAGTTCTTC. Its protein is CASSGGANEQFF. The full variable domain, in which reference TRBV9 and TRBJ2-1 provide the parts outside the CDR3, is DSGVTQTPKHLITATGQRVTLRCSPRSGDLSVYWYQQSLDQGLQFLIQYYNGEERAKGNILERFSAQQFPDLHSELNLSSLELGDSALYFCASSGGANEQFFGPGTRLTVL.

The table lists this clone with a few counts. The rearrangement uses TRBV27 and TRBJ1-5; D gene unclear. This CDR3 spans 15 amino acids. CDR1 MNHEY and CDR2 SMNVEV come from the germline V gene (reference sequence). Trimming stripped 8 bases from V and 6 bases from J, with 20 bases between. The DNA of the CDR3 is TGTGCCAGCCGCCGGGGAGGGAAGGAAGGTCAGCCCCAGCATTTT. Its protein is CASRRGGKEGQPQHF.

J is TRBJ1-2 and V is TRBV11-2, with D hard to call. Germline CDR1 and CDR2: SGHAT and FQNNGV. The CDR3 consists of 14 residues. V lost 5 bases, J lost 6 bases, and 16 bases lay in between. CDR3 residues: CASSLGSLVDGYTF. In DNA, the CDR3 is TGTGCCAGCAGCCTAGGCAGTCTAGTAGATGGCTACACCTTC. The complete variable domain, with remaining parts taken from reference TRBV11-2 and TRBJ1-2, reads EAGVAQSPRYKIIEKRQSVAFWCNPISGHATLYWYQQILGQGPKLLIQFQNNGVVDDSQLPKDRFSAERLKGVDSTLKIQPAKLEDSAVYLCASSLGSLVDGYTFGSGTRLTVV.

The genes are TRBV7-9 and TRBJ2-7, with D perhaps TRBD1 (5 bases). CDR1 and CDR2 (germline): SEHNR, FQNEAQ (reference sequence). The V end lost 3 bases, the J end lost 4 bases, and 10 bases lay between the germline ends. There are 13 residues in the CDR3. The CDR3 region is CASSFPDRYEQYF. The CDR3 DNA reads TGTGCCAGCAGCTTCCCTGACAGATACGAGCAGTACTTC.

The V and J genes are TRBV5-5 and TRBJ2-5; unclear D gene. The CDR3 is 12 amino acids. CDR1 and CDR2 from the germline V gene are SGHKS and YYEKEE (reference sequence). V shed 5 bases and J shed 5 bases, with 10 bases lying between them. In DNA, the CDR3 is TGTGCCAGCAGTCTATCCTGGGAGACCCAGTACTTC. This gives the protein CASSLSWETQYF.

The CDR3 protein is CASSYSARDLLFTGELFF. In nucleotides, the CDR3 is TGTGCCAGCAGTTACTCGGCCAGGGACCTATTGTTCACCGGGGAGCTGTTTTTT. The chain couples TRBV6-2 or TRBV6-3 to TRBJ2-2; TRBD1 or TRBD2 may be the D gene (5 bases each). The CDR3 extends over 18 amino acids. With 0 bases removed from V and 4 bases from J, the gap between germline ends came to 18 bases. Per germline, CDR1 MNHEY and CDR2 SVGEGT.